In its sample, the clone carrying this T cell receptor (beta chain) was seen a few times. Its specificity is unknown. Measured with immunoSEQ multiplex PCR; TCRdb has only the in-frame clones, and not every one. The sample contains about 47,000 clones, roughly 80% of which appear only once. The data belong to a study of identifying expanded T cells in peripheral blood. Whole-study results and caveats: About 1.2 clones differed between technical replicates, versus roughly 17 and 20 over time.

The CDR3 is 14 residues long. CDR1 and CDR2 (germline): LNHDA, SQIVND (reference sequence). V shed 3 bases and J 7 bases; nucleotides not matched to a gene: 8. During the collection period, no donor immune events like infections were recorded. The sequenced material came from blood. The rearrangement joins TRBV19 to TRBJ2-7; 8 bases map to TRBD2. This clonotype originated in a person between 18 and 75 years old in good health. The CDR3 sequence: CASSMGAGAGEQYF. CDR3 DNA sequence: TGTGCCAGTAGTATGGGAGCGGGAGCGGGGGAGCAGTACTTC.